The 23 T cell receptor beta chains in this list originate from one sample, sequenced in a study of T-cell memory formation after mild COVID-19. MiXCR was run by TCRdb on the 5' RACE reads, yielding one entry per CDR3 protein. The sample contains about 350,000 distinct CDR3 sequences, roughly 15% of which appear only once. The sequenced sample consisted of PBMCs or a T cell subset sorted from them (not recorded which). The receptors shown here come from a man younger than 35 who had mild COVID-19 (a few samples of this study predate the infection). Cell type and time point are not known.

The J gene is TRBJ2-7, the V gene TRBV20-1; D gene uncertain. The CDR3 runs 13 residues. The germline V gene has CDR1 DFQATT and CDR2 SNEGSKA (reference sequence). The germline V and J ends were trimmed by 3 bases and 0 bases, with 9 bases remaining between them. The CDR3 sequence is CSARDPTSYEQYF. In nucleotides, the CDR3 is TGCAGTGCTAGGGACCCCACCTCCTACGAGCAGTACTTC.

This clonotype showed up just a few times. The chain has TRBV28 and TRBJ1-2; 10 nucleotides line up with TRBD1. Trimming removed 6 bases from V and 8 bases from J; junction bases left unmatched: 3. This CDR3 is 12 amino acids long. CDR1 and CDR2 from the germline V gene are MDHEN and SYDVKM. Here the CDR3 DNA reads TGTGCCAGCAGAGACAGGGGGCACGGCTACACCTTC. Amino acid sequence: CASRDRGHGYTF.

This clonotype was found a few times. The chain combines TRBV12-3 or TRBV12-4 with TRBJ2-2; D is undetermined. The CDR3 runs 13 residues. With 2 bases removed from V and 7 bases from J, the gap between germline ends came to 8 bases. The CDR3 coding sequence is TGTGCCAGCAGTTTAAGCGTGGACGGGGAGCTGTTTTTT. The encoded protein is CASSLSVDGELFF.

The CDR3 loop is CASIRESTDTQYF. In DNA form, the CDR3 reads TGTGCCAGCATTCGGGAGAGCACAGATACGCAGTATTTT. This chain uses TRBV5-8 with TRBJ2-3, with D possibly matching TRBD2 (6 bases). Germline V lookup: CDR1 SGHTS, CDR2 YDEGEE. The CDR3 length is 13 residues. Trimming cost V 6 bases and J 0 bases, with 8 bases left between them.

The chain employs TRBV2 and TRBJ2-3; D is unresolved. The CDR3 is 11 residues long. The germline CDR1 and CDR2 sequences are SNHLY and FYNNEI. V lost 8 bases to trimming and J lost 6 bases, with 9 bases between them. Here the CDR3 reads CASPWSDTQYF. CDR3 DNA sequence: TGTGCCAGCCCATGGTCTGATACGCAGTATTTT.

The rearrangement links TRBV19 to TRBJ1-2, with D hard to call. V lost 7 bases and J lost 6, with 9 bases in between. CDR3 length: 11 residues. Germline V gene sequence: CDR1 LNHDA, CDR2 SQIVND (reference sequence). The CDR3 nucleotides are TGTGCCAGTATGGAAAGAAATGGCTACACCTTC. Amino acid sequence: CASMERNGYTF.

The chain employs TRBV5-1 and TRBJ1-2, with D perhaps TRBD1 (6 bases). The length of the CDR3 is 13 residues. V was trimmed by 2 bases and J by 4 bases, leaving 9 bases between them. Germline V gene lookup returns CDR1 SGHRS and CDR2 YFSETQ. In DNA, the CDR3 is TGCGCCAGCAGCTTTGGACAGCCCTATGGCTACACCTTC. This sequence encodes CASSFGQPYGYTF.

This clonotype was seen a handful of times. The V and J genes are TRBV12-3 or TRBV12-4 and TRBJ2-5, with a possible D match to TRBD1 (5 bases). This CDR3 has 13 residues. V dropped 6 bases and J dropped 5 bases, with 13 bases sitting between them. The CDR3 DNA is TGTGCCAGCAGGGACACCTTGGGGGAGACCCAGTACTTC. As protein: CASRDTLGETQYF.

This clonotype was detected ten times or more. This sequence joins TRBV20-1 and TRBJ1-5; possible D gene TRBD1, 5 bases. Germline V gene data show CDR1 as DFQATT and CDR2 as SNEGSKA (reference sequence). The CDR3 is made up of 12 amino acids. V lost 6 bases, J lost 4 bases, and 10 bases lay in between. DNA of the CDR3: TGCAGTGCGAGTCAGGGAAATCAGCCCCAGCATTTT. This gives the protein CSASQGNQPQHF.

The rearrangement links TRBV15 to TRBJ2-7, with D hard to call. The V and J ends lost 0 bases and 5 bases respectively, with 5 bases between them. The CDR3 is 12 amino acids. In germline, CDR1 is LNHNV, CDR2 YYDKDF (reference sequence). In nucleotides, the CDR3 is TGTGCCACCAGCAGAGACCTGGACGAGCAGTACTTC. This translates into CATSRDLDEQYF.

V is TRBV10-3 and J is TRBJ1-1; a weak D match, TRBD1 (5 bases). This CDR3 has 15 amino acids. The germline V gene encodes CDR1 ENHRY and CDR2 SYGVKD. V dropped 6 bases and J dropped 2 bases, with 16 bases sitting between them. As DNA, the CDR3 is TGTGCCATCAGCACCCCGGGGCGCCGAAACACTGAAGCTTTCTTT. It translates to CAISTPGRRNTEAFF.

This chain connects TRBV15 to TRBJ2-1; D remains ambiguous. Trimming shortened V by 1 base and J by 9 bases, and 4 bases separated the two germline ends. The CDR3 sequence is 11 residues long. Germline loops: CDR1 LNHNV, CDR2 YYDKDF (reference sequence). In nucleotides, the CDR3 is TGTGCCACCAGCAGAGTTGGTGAGCAGTTCTTC. Amino acid sequence: CATSRVGEQFF.

This clonotype was seen a handful of times. The rearrangement uses TRBV7-2 and TRBJ1-6, with TRBD1 matching 7 bases. With 5 bases clipped from V and 8 bases from J, the junction kept 9 bases outside the gene matches. This CDR3 region has 15 residues. The germline V gene has CDR1 SGHTA and CDR2 FQGNSA. CDR3 DNA sequence: TGTGCCAGCAGCCCGAGGACAGGAAGAGATTCACCCCTCCACTTT. Its protein is CASSPRTGRDSPLHF.

This clonotype was detected a few times. CDR3 residues: CASNSLNTEAFF. In DNA form, the CDR3 reads TGTGCCAGCAACAGTCTGAACACTGAAGCTTTCTTT. J is TRBJ1-1 and V is TRBV5-4; no reliable D call. Trimming removed 6 bases at V and 0 bases at J, with 6 bases between. Germline lookup yields CDR1 SGHNT and CDR2 YYREEE (reference sequence). The CDR3 is made up of 12 amino acids.

This clonotype was seen more than once but under ten times. The J gene is TRBJ1-1, the V gene TRBV6-5; D not certain. The CDR3 extends over 17 amino acids. V lost 6 bases and J lost 4, with 24 bases in between. Germline CDR1 and CDR2: MNHEY and SVGAGI. CDR3 bases: TGTGCCAGCAGAACCCGACACCGAGGACCATATAGCACTGAAGCTTTCTTT. Translating it yields CASRTRHRGPYSTEAFF.

This clonotype occurred a few times. V usage is TRBV6-2 or TRBV6-3 and J usage is TRBJ2-2, with D unresolved. V was pared by 6 bases and J by 1 base, with 9 bases between. CDR1 and CDR2 from the germline V gene are MNHEY and SVGEGT. The CDR3 covers 14 residues. The CDR3 nucleotides read TGTGCCAGCAGCCTCTGGCAGAACACCGGGGAGCTGTTTTTT. Encoded protein: CASSLWQNTGELFF.

This chain joins TRBV5-4 and TRBJ1-1; D possibly corresponds to TRBD1 (6 bases). The V gene lost 1 base and the J gene lost 7 bases, with 17 bases spanning the gap. This CDR3 region has 15 residues. Germline V gene data show CDR1 as SGHNT and CDR2 as YYREEE (reference sequence). The CDR3 nucleotides are TGTGCCAGCAGCTTGAGTAGGGGGTATGTGAGTGAAGCTTTCTTT. It specifies CASSLSRGYVSEAFF.

This clonotype showed up many times. The rearrangement links TRBV7-6 to TRBJ2-4; the match to TRBD2 covers 10 bases. The CDR3 consists of 17 residues. The junction had 5 bases not matched to a gene; V was cut back by 2 bases and J by 1 base. Germline-derived CDR1 and CDR2 are SGHVS and FNYEAQ. In DNA form, the CDR3 reads TGTGCCAGCAGCTTACAGCGGGGGGGCCGTGCCAAAAACATTCAGTACTTC. This sequence encodes CASSLQRGGRAKNIQYF.

This clonotype was seen only a few times. This chain connects TRBV29-1 to TRBJ1-6, with 7 positions matching TRBD1. Germline V gives CDR1 SQVTM, CDR2 ANQGSEA. The CDR3 is 14 residues long. The V and J ends lost 6 bases and 3 bases, in that order; junction bases with no gene match: 5. The CDR3 is CSVTGTDYNSPLHF. The CDR3 DNA reads as TGCAGCGTCACGGGGACAGACTATAATTCACCCCTCCACTTT. The whole variable domain, remainder taken from reference TRBV29-1 and TRBJ1-6, is SAVISQKPSRDICQRGTSLTIQCQVDSQVTMMFWYRQQPGQSLTLIATANQGSEATYESGFVIDKFPISRPNLTFSTLTVSNMSPEDSSIYLCSVTGTDYNSPLHFGNGTRLTVT.

The chain couples TRBV5-1 to TRBJ2-5; TRBD2 is a possible D gene (6 bases). CDR1 and CDR2 (germline): SGHRS, YFSETQ. The CDR3 length is 18 residues. V lost 1 base to trimming and J lost 3 bases, with 22 bases between them. The CDR3 here is CASSLRRAETEGKETQYF. DNA for the CDR3: TGCGCCAGCAGCTTGAGGAGGGCCGAGACAGAGGGAAAAGAGACCCAGTACTTC.

J is TRBJ1-5 and V is TRBV10-3; tentative D call: TRBD1 (5 bases). With 7 bases removed from V and 4 bases from J, the gap between germline ends came to 11 bases. Germline CDR1 ENHRY, CDR2 SYGVKD. The CDR3 loop spans 13 amino acids. The CDR3 loop is CAITGGVNQPQHF. The CDR3 bases are TGTGCCATCACGGGGGGAGTGAATCAGCCCCAGCATTTT.

This clonotype was recorded a few times. The V and J genes are TRBV6-2 or TRBV6-3 and TRBJ2-7; 7 bases are a match to TRBD2. V was pared by 6 bases and J by 2 bases, with 4 bases of the junction left unmatched. Germline V lookup: CDR1 MNHEY, CDR2 SVGEGT. The CDR3 extends over 13 amino acids. The CDR3: CASRREAPYEQYF. The CDR3 DNA reads as TGTGCCAGCAGACGGGAGGCCCCCTACGAGCAGTACTTC.

This sequence joins TRBV29-1 and TRBJ2-7, with 8 bases that match TRBD2. This CDR3 has 13 residues. After removal of 3 bases from V and 3 bases from J, the junction contained 4 bases not matched to a gene. Germline CDR1 is SQVTM and CDR2 is ANQGSEA. The chain's CDR3 is CSVDSGEGYEQYF. The CDR3 DNA reads TGCAGCGTTGATAGCGGGGAAGGCTACGAGCAGTACTTC.